The entry below describes one T cell receptor beta chain. The sample belongs to a study of cytomegalovirus exposure and HLA in healthy donors. The length of the CDR3 is 14 residues. After removal of 7 bases from V and 10 bases from J, the junction contained 8 bases not matched to a gene. Germline CDR1 is SNHLY and CDR2 is FYNNEI. Profiled with immunoSEQ multiplex PCR; TCRdb holds only in-frame clones, not every one. The repertoire holds tens of thousands of clones, with about 95% as singletons. The source of this sequence is a woman in her late teens or twenties in good health and CMV-seronegative. The chain is built from TRBV2 and TRBJ2-1, with 12 nucleotides matching TRBD2. Sample: PBMCs. The CDR3 coding sequence is TGTGCCAGCAAAGGACTAGCGGGGCCTCGGGAGCAGTTCTTC. This sequence encodes CASKGLAGPREQFF. The full variable domain, its missing parts supplied by reference TRBV2 and TRBJ2-1, is EPEVTQTPSHQVTQMGQEVILRCVPISNHLYFYWYRQILGQKVEFLVSFYNNEISEKSEIFDDQFSVERPDGSNFTLKIRSTKLEDSAMYFCASKGLAGPREQFFGPGTRLTVL.